Given below is one T cell receptor beta chain in context. Its antigen is currently unknown. The data belong to a study of cytomegalovirus exposure and HLA in healthy donors. The wider study: HLA-typed donors were the source of about 85 million unique TCRs held in an early data release. Regarding the study as a whole: Overall, around 150 TCR beta chains were annotated as cytomegalovirus-associated. It was reported in a later analysis that an Asian-associated ancestry cluster showed fewer N-insertions than the 666-donor mean. A later analysis showed TCR association rates differing by HLA locus, peaking at DRB1 and lowest at HLA-C.

The length of the CDR3 is 13 residues. Germline V gene lookup returns CDR1 MNHEY and CDR2 SVGAGI. V lost 8 bases to trimming and J lost 2 bases, with 10 bases between them. Primers included in the PCR were 60 Vbeta and 13 Jbeta primers. Produced via immunoSEQ multiplex PCR; TCRdb's table is partial and in-frame only. The profile shows some 54,000 clones, over 70% of them singletons. Input material: PBMCs. This chain joins TRBV6-5 and TRBJ1-3; D remains unclear. The source is a man between 18 and 29 years old in good health and CMV-seronegative. The chain's CDR3 is CASGLKAGNTIYF. The CDR3 DNA reads as TGTGCCAGCGGACTGAAGGCTGGAAACACCATATATTTT.